This T cell receptor beta chain comes out of a study of T cells after yellow fever vaccination. Production of TCR cDNA was by 5'RACE template switching, which also added a universal primer site and UMIs. TCRdb recomputed calls from the 5' RACE reads with MiXCR, one row per CDR3 protein. The profile shows some 500,000 distinct CDR3 sequences, less than 15% of them singletons. This CDR3 contains 23 residues. Looked up from germline, CDR1 is SGHDN and CDR2 is FVKESK. The junction had 20 bases not matched to a gene; V was cut back by 0 bases and J by 1 base. The TCR was taken from a man aged 25-45 years who received the YFV17D yellow fever vaccine. The J gene is TRBJ2-2, the V gene TRBV14; 10 bases map to TRBD2. The sample in question was PBMCs, obtained on the day of the yellow fever booster vaccination. The CDR3 loop reads CASSQDPGRWTSGGRRNTGELFF. CDR3 DNA sequence: TGTGCCAGCAGCCAAGATCCGGGACGCTGGACTAGCGGAGGGAGGAGGAACACCGGGGAGCTGTTTTTT.